The 19 T cell receptor beta chains below come from one sample, sequenced in a study of blood T cell repertoires in COVID-19. The assay was immunoSEQ multiplex PCR, and TCRdb's table has in-frame clones only and misses some. This table holds around 150,000 clones, roughly 80% found once. Sequencing used peripheral blood. All receptors come from a woman at least 80 years old with acute or convalescent COVID-19.

This clone has only a few counts. CDR3 region: CASSIAGSYQETQYF. The DNA of the CDR3 is TGTGCCAGTAGTATTGCCGGGAGCTACCAAGAGACCCAGTACTTC. The V and J genes are TRBV19 and TRBJ2-5; tentatively, D is TRBD2 (6 bases). Trimming removed 3 bases at V and 0 bases at J, with 11 bases between. Germline lookup yields CDR1 LNHDA and CDR2 SQIVND (reference sequence). The CDR3 has 15 residues.

The chain carries TRBV5-1 and TRBJ2-1; 10 nucleotides agree with TRBD2. The germline CDR1 and CDR2 sequences are SGHRS and YFSETQ. J lost 4 bases, V lost 4 bases, and 14 bases had no gene match. The CDR3 runs to 18 residues. CDR3 coding DNA: TGCGCCAGCAGCCATATCTCTCCGGGACTAGCGACTTACAATGAGCAGTTCTTC. Translation: CASSHISPGLATYNEQFF.

The CDR3 is CASSLGDSSYNSPLHF. The CDR3, as DNA: TGCGCCAGCAGCTTGGGGGACAGCTCCTATAATTCACCCCTCCACTTT. The V gene is TRBV5-1, the J gene TRBJ1-6; 7 nucleotides align to TRBD1. Losses at the gene ends were 0 bases for V and 0 bases for J; bases not matched to a gene: 0. CDR1 is SGHRS, CDR2 YFSETQ, per germline. This CDR3 comprises 16 residues. Using reference TRBV5-1 and TRBJ1-6 for the parts outside the CDR3, the full variable domain is KAGVTQTPRYLIKTRGQQVTLSCSPISGHRSVSWYQQTPGQGLQFLFEYFSETQRNKGNFPGRFSGRQFSNSRSEMNVSTLELGDSALYLCASSLGDSSYNSPLHFGNGTRLTVT.

The chain combines TRBV19 with TRBJ2-2; D unclear. Trimming shortened V by 1 base and J by 7 bases, and 10 bases separated the two germline ends. The CDR3 contains 14 residues. In germline, CDR1 is LNHDA, CDR2 SQIVND (reference sequence). The CDR3 sequence is CASSIGRKNGELFF. CDR3 nucleotides: TGTGCCAGTAGTATAGGCAGGAAGAACGGGGAGCTGTTTTTT. The variable domain in full, completed from reference TRBV19 and TRBJ2-2, reads DGGITQSPKYLFRKEGQNVTLSCEQNLNHDAMYWYRQDPGQGLRLIYYSQIVNDFQKGDIAEGYSVSREKKESFPLTVTSAQKNPTAFYLCASSIGRKNGELFFGEGSRLTVL.

The rearrangement links TRBV7-6 to TRBJ2-7; D perhaps matches TRBD1 (5 bases). The CDR3 is 15 amino acids. Germline CDR1 is SGHVS and CDR2 is FNYEAQ. V was clipped by 1 base and J by 2 bases, with 12 bases between them. The CDR3 DNA reads as TGTGCCAGCAGCTTAGGTGGGGCGGCTACCTACGAGCAGTACTTC. Translating gives CASSLGGAATYEQYF.

This sequence joins TRBV7-9 and TRBJ1-5, with D unresolved. The CDR3 is made up of 15 amino acids. The V and J ends lost 1 base and 3 bases respectively, with 10 bases between them. Per the germline V gene, CDR1 is SEHNR and CDR2 is FQNEAQ (reference sequence). This chain's CDR3 is CASSLGEAFNQPQHF. The CDR3, as DNA: TGTGCCAGCAGCTTAGGAGAGGCTTTCAATCAGCCCCAGCATTTT.

Comment on this clone: One end of the junction varies from germline; a read error may be responsible. The gene calls are TRBV27 and TRBJ2-5; D perhaps matches TRBD1 (5 bases). The CDR3 has 13 residues. Germline-derived CDR1 and CDR2 are MNHEY and SMNVEV (reference sequence). The CDR3 sequence: CASSQQEQGTQYF. CDR3 DNA sequence: TGTGCCAGCAGTCAACAGGAGCAAGGGACCCAGTACTTC.

The count of this clone is one. J is TRBJ2-1 and V is TRBV27, with 7 nucleotides matching TRBD2. CDR3 size: 17 residues. From germline, CDR1 is MNHEY and CDR2 SMNVEV (reference sequence). Germline trimming cut 6 bases from V and 3 bases from J; bases unmatched to any gene: 14. The CDR3 spells CASSPSRGLENYNEQFF. The DNA of the CDR3 is TGTGCCAGCAGCCCTTCCAGAGGACTAGAGAACTACAATGAGCAGTTCTTC.

V and J are TRBV6-5 and TRBJ2-3; no reliable D call. V lost 3 bases, J lost 7 bases, and 8 bases lay in between. Per the germline V gene, CDR1 is MNHEY and CDR2 is SVGAGI. This CDR3 has 12 amino acids. CDR3 sequence reads: CASSYLSYTQYF. The CDR3 DNA reads TGTGCCAGCAGTTATTTGAGTTATACGCAGTATTTT.

This clone was detected only a few times. V is TRBV5-6 and J is TRBJ2-5, with a weak D call TRBD2 (6 bases). Germline assignment: CDR1 SGHDT and CDR2 YYEEEE. V was cut by 2 bases and J by 5 bases, with 10 bases left in between. The CDR3 covers 13 residues. CDR3 region: CASSLLGGETQYF. The CDR3 DNA reads as TGTGCCAGCAGCTTACTCGGAGGGGAGACCCAGTACTTC.

The chain uses TRBV27 and TRBJ1-2; 7 bases agree with TRBD1. CDR1 and CDR2 (germline): MNHEY, SMNVEV (reference sequence). The CDR3 sequence is 13 residues long. The junction had 14 bases not matched to a gene; V was cut back by 10 bases and J by 9 bases. CDR3: CATATRGAASYTF. In DNA, the CDR3 is TGTGCCACCGCAACCAGGGGGGCTGCGAGCTACACCTTC.

V usage is TRBV6-6 and J usage is TRBJ2-2; D perhaps matches TRBD2 (5 bases). Trimming left V 4 bases short and J 1 base short, with 10 bases between. This CDR3 comprises 15 residues. Germline assignment: CDR1 MNHNY and CDR2 SVGAGI (reference sequence). In DNA, the CDR3 is TGTGCCAGCAGTTCCAGCGGCAAGAACACCGGGGAGCTGTTTTTT. It codes for CASSSSGKNTGELFF.

The gene calls are TRBV19 and TRBJ2-7; tentative D call: TRBD1 (5 bases). CDR1 and CDR2 (germline): LNHDA, SQIVND (reference sequence). The CDR3 extends over 14 amino acids. Trimming took 4 bases from V and 2 from J, leaving 12 bases between them. CDR3 sequence: CASSNPAGTYEQYF. CDR3 nucleotides: TGTGCCAGTAGTAATCCGGCAGGGACCTACGAGCAGTACTTC.

The chain couples TRBV6-5 to TRBJ1-2; TRBD1 matches at 9 bases. Germline V lookup: CDR1 MNHEY, CDR2 SVGAGI. This CDR3 contains 14 residues. V lost 7 bases to trimming and J lost 7 bases; unmatched junction nucleotides: 10. The CDR3 is CASTYVADRGGYTF. The CDR3 bases are TGTGCCAGCACTTATGTAGCGGACAGGGGTGGCTACACCTTC.

This sequence joins TRBV6-5 and TRBJ2-7; D might be TRBD2 (6 bases). The CDR3 extends over 15 amino acids. Trimming pared 6 bases from V and 2 bases from J, leaving 17 bases between. The V gene's germline CDR1 is MNHEY and CDR2 SVGAGI. The CDR3 protein is CASRQTAGQTYEQYF. CDR3 DNA: TGTGCCAGCAGACAGACAGCGGGCCAAACCTACGAGCAGTACTTC.

The chain is built from TRBV5-6 and TRBJ1-1; possible D gene TRBD1, 6 bases. The V gene lost 6 bases and the J gene lost 3 bases, with 15 bases spanning the gap. CDR1 and CDR2 (germline): SGHDT, YYEEEE. This CDR3 has 14 residues. Here the CDR3 DNA reads TGTGCCAGCACCGCAACAGGGTCTGACACTGAAGCTTTCTTT. Translation: CASTATGSDTEAFF.

V is TRBV25-1 and J is TRBJ1-2; D possibly corresponds to TRBD1 (6 bases). This CDR3 is built from 15 residues. Germline lookup yields CDR1 MGHDK and CDR2 SYGVNS. Deletions cut 0 bases from V and 5 bases from J, with 13 bases between. CDR3 nucleotide sequence: TGTGCCAGCAGTGAATACGGCAGGGGCCAGTATGGCTACACCTTC. Residues: CASSEYGRGQYGYTF.

V is TRBV4-2 and J is TRBJ1-1, with 9 bases fitting TRBD1. Germline trimming cut 0 bases from V and 4 bases from J; bases unmatched to any gene: 15. CDR1 is LGHNA, CDR2 YNFKEQ, per germline. The CDR3 contains 19 residues. CDR3 in DNA: TGTGCCAGCAGCCAAGAAAGACCGGGACAGGGTCGATTGGGCACTGAAGCTTTCTTT. It is translated as CASSQERPGQGRLGTEAFF.

The chain has TRBV5-4 and TRBJ2-1, with 9 bases lining up with TRBD2. V was pared by 4 bases and J by 0 bases, with 5 bases of the junction left unmatched. There are 16 residues in the CDR3. The germline V gene has CDR1 SGHNT and CDR2 YYREEE (reference sequence). For the CDR3, the DNA is TGTGCCAGCAGCGATGATAGCGGGAGCTCCTACAATGAGCAGTTCTTC. Translating gives CASSDDSGSSYNEQFF.